The clone carrying this T cell receptor beta chain was seen a single time. Its specificity is not known. Germline V gene lookup returns CDR1 SGHTA and CDR2 FQGTGA. This CDR3 is 14 amino acids long. V lost 6 bases to trimming and J lost 7 bases, with 18 bases between them. This entry belongs to a study of metastatic and nonmetastatic thyroid tumors. Thyroid surgery was preceded by no treatment in any patient. Original methodology: Building a distant-metastasis classifier for papillary thyroid cancer drew on CDR3 differences across clinicopathological groups. From the PCR reads, TCRdb re-called clones with MiXCR. TCRdb, not the original authors, processed these V and J calls. There are 25,000 to 35,000 clones in the sample; roughly a quarter occur only once, and 14% to 15% lies in the top ten. Whole-study findings and limits: It was reportedly found that TCR beta diversity was significantly higher in malignant thyroid tumors than in benign nodules, a difference seen in both blood and tumor samples.

Sequenced input: blood. The gene calls are TRBV7-3 and TRBJ1-2; the D gene is possibly TRBD1 (6 bases). This TCR was sampled from a female donor with papillary thyroid cancer or a benign thyroid nodule (not recorded which). Some clones in this sample may be carry-over from other donors' samples. CDR3 nucleotide sequence: TGTGCCAGCAGTTTTCGGGGGGCGCAAAGTGGCTACACCTTC. As protein: CASSFRGAQSGYTF.